The 14 T cell receptor beta chains below were found in one sample sequenced in a study of blood T cell repertoires in COVID-19. Profiling relied on immunoSEQ multiplex PCR, and the TCRdb table lists in-frame clones only, not all of them. This table has 200,000 to 250,000 clones, over 70% appearing once. Sequenced sample: peripheral blood. The receptors come from a woman aged 70-85 years with acute or convalescent COVID-19.

Concerning this clone: The sample carries other DNA sequences with the same CDR3. The V and J genes are TRBV7-2 and TRBJ1-5; possible D gene TRBD1, 6 bases. There are 14 residues in the CDR3. V was pared by 2 bases and J by 2 bases, with 7 bases between. Germline V CDR1 and CDR2: SGHTA, FQGNSA. The CDR3 loop is CASSLRQGNQPQHF. The DNA of the CDR3 is TGTGCCAGCAGCTTAAGACAGGGCAATCAGCCCCAGCATTTT.

V usage is TRBV7-8 and J usage is TRBJ1-1; TRBD1 matches at 10 bases. The CDR3 is 16 residues long. The V segment lost 5 bases and the J segment 0 bases; nucleotides outside the gene matches: 6. CDR1 and CDR2 (germline): SGHVS, FQNEAQ. CDR3 coding DNA: TGTGCCAGCAGCACCCGGACAGGGGGAATGAACACTGAAGCTTTCTTT. Its translation is CASSTRTGGMNTEAFF.

The V gene is TRBV20-1, the J gene TRBJ2-1; 7 nucleotides match TRBD2. CDR3 length equals 13 residues. Trimming cost V 3 bases and J 10 bases; bases outside gene matches: 9. Per the germline V gene, CDR1 is DFQATT and CDR2 is SNEGSKA (reference sequence). CDR3 amino acids: CSASRAGREEQFF. The CDR3 bases are TGCAGTGCTAGTAGAGCGGGGAGGGAGGAGCAGTTCTTC.

The CDR3 nucleotides are TGTGCCAGCAGCTGGGACAGTAATCAGCCCCAGCATTTT. Its translation is CASSWDSNQPQHF. The chain employs TRBV5-5 and TRBJ1-5; TRBD1 matches 7 bases. Germline V gene sequence: CDR1 SGHKS, CDR2 YYEKEE (reference sequence). The J segment lost 4 bases and the V segment lost 3 bases, leaving 1 base of the junction unmatched. The CDR3 totals 13 residues.

The genes are TRBV7-2 and TRBJ1-2; no reliable D call. This CDR3 has 15 residues. V was cut by 1 base and J by 4 bases, with 13 bases left in between. CDR1 is SGHTA and CDR2 is FQGNSA in the germline V gene. The CDR3 DNA is TGTGCCAGCAGCTTAGGGGCCTCGATACTCTATGGCTACACCTTC. Translation: CASSLGASILYGYTF.

The V gene is TRBV30, the J gene TRBJ1-4; 7 positions match TRBD1. Trimming removed 1 base from V and 8 bases from J; junction bases left unmatched: 19. Per the germline V gene, CDR1 is GTSNPN and CDR2 is SVGIG (reference sequence). CDR3 length: 18 residues. This chain's CDR3 is CAWSANRHFDRAGEKLFF. CDR3 nucleotides: TGTGCCTGGAGTGCAAACCGCCACTTCGACAGGGCGGGGGAAAAACTGTTTTTT. The full variable domain, its missing parts supplied by reference TRBV30 and TRBJ1-4, is SQTIHQWPATLVQPVGSPLSLECTVEGTSNPNLYWYRQAAGRGLQLLFYSVGIGQISSEVPQNLSASRPQDRQFILSSKKLLLSDSGFYLCAWSANRHFDRAGEKLFFGSGTQLSVL.

The V gene is TRBV20-1, the J gene TRBJ1-5; 9 nucleotides match TRBD1. The V and J ends lost 3 bases and 0 bases, in that order; junction bases with no gene match: 3. This CDR3 is built from 15 residues. Germline V lookup: CDR1 DFQATT, CDR2 SNEGSKA (reference sequence). For the CDR3, the DNA is TGCAGTGCTAGTGGGACAGGGAATAGCAATCAGCCCCAGCATTTT. Its translation: CSASGTGNSNQPQHF.

The gene calls are TRBV5-5 and TRBJ2-3; D may be TRBD1 (6 bases). Germline CDR1 and CDR2: SGHKS and YYEKEE (reference sequence). The CDR3 sequence is 13 residues long. V dropped 7 bases and J dropped 3 bases, with 12 bases sitting between them. CDR3 region: CASGTRPTDTQYF. The CDR3 DNA reads as TGTGCCAGCGGGACACGCCCTACAGATACGCAGTATTTT.

This rearrangement joins TRBV10-3 to TRBJ1-2; tentative D call: TRBD1 (6 bases). Germline lookup yields CDR1 ENHRY and CDR2 SYGVKD. The CDR3 sequence is 13 residues long. V lost 4 bases and J 2 bases, leaving 8 bases between the germline ends. CDR3 region: CAISVTGNYGYTF. DNA for the CDR3: TGTGCCATCAGTGTGACAGGAAACTATGGCTACACCTTC.

The sample holds a few counts of this clone. The chain uses TRBV27 and TRBJ2-2; D possibly corresponds to TRBD1 (6 bases). Per germline, CDR1 MNHEY and CDR2 SMNVEV (reference sequence). The V and J ends lost 2 bases and 5 bases respectively, with 9 bases between them. CDR3 length: 14 amino acids. DNA of the CDR3: TGTGCCAGCAGTTTAGGGGACACTACCGGGGAGCTGTTTTTT. It is translated as CASSLGDTTGELFF.

The V gene is TRBV2, the J gene TRBJ2-7; 9 bases align to TRBD1. From germline, CDR1 is SNHLY and CDR2 FYNNEI. This CDR3 has 15 amino acids. J was trimmed by 1 base and V by 6 bases; bases with no gene match: 7. This CDR3 reads CASSQQGALSYEQYF. CDR3 sequence (DNA): TGTGCCAGCAGCCAACAGGGGGCCCTTTCCTACGAGCAGTACTTC.

The chain uses TRBV5-1 and TRBJ1-6, with 8 bases matching TRBD1. The CDR3 sequence is 14 residues long. V lost 0 bases, J lost 10 bases, and 3 bases stayed unmatched. The germline V gene has CDR1 SGHRS and CDR2 YFSETQ. The CDR3, as DNA: TGCGCCAGCAGCTTGGGACAGGGGCGATCACCCCTCCACTTT. Translation gives CASSLGQGRSPLHF.

The rearrangement joins TRBV18 to TRBJ2-2; maybe TRBD1 (7 bases). The V and J ends lost 4 bases and 2 bases respectively, with 11 bases between them. CDR3 length: 15 residues. Germline V gene lookup returns CDR1 KGHSH and CDR2 LQKENI. The CDR3 DNA is TGTGCCAGCTCACGACAGGGAGGTAACACCGGGGAGCTGTTTTTT. This encodes CASSRQGGNTGELFF.

This rearrangement joins TRBV7-9 to TRBJ2-3; 8 bases match TRBD1. The CDR3 length is 15 residues. Germline V gene lookup returns CDR1 SEHNR and CDR2 FQNEAQ (reference sequence). Losses at the gene ends were 2 bases for V and 4 bases for J; bases not matched to a gene: 5. CDR3 region: CASSLNAGGADTQYF. The CDR3, as DNA: TGTGCCAGCAGCTTAAATGCAGGGGGCGCAGATACGCAGTATTTT.